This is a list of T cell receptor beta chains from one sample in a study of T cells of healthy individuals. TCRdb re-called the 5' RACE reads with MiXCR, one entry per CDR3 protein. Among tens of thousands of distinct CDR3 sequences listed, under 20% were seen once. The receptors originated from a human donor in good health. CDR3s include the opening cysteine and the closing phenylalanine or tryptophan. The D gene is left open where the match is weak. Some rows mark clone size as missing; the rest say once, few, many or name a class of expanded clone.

CDR3: CASLEAENTGELFF
DNA: TGTGCCAGCCTTGAGGCCGAAAACACCGGGGAGCTGTTTTTT
V: TRBV7-1
J: TRBJ2-2
size: .
D: .

CDR3: CAISESITSGYEQYF
DNA: TGTGCCATCAGTGAGTCGATAACCAGCGGATACGAGCAGTACTTC
V: TRBV10-3
J: TRBJ2-7
size: many
D: .

CDR3: CASTGETQYF
DNA: TGTGCCAGCACGGGAGAGACCCAGTACTTC
V: TRBV2
J: TRBJ2-5
size: few
D: .

CDR3: CASSVVDYTDTQYF
DNA: TGTGCCAGCAGCGTAGTCGACTACACAGATACGCAGTATTTT
V: TRBV9
J: TRBJ2-3
size: .
D: .

CDR3: CSALDYPRQFF
DNA: TGCAGTGCTTTGGACTATCCGAGGCAGTTCTTC
V: TRBV20-1
J: TRBJ2-1
size: many
D: .

CDR3: CASGVPRGTGKAELFF
DNA: TGTGCTAGTGGTGTTCCCCGAGGGACAGGGAAGGCGGAACTGTTTTTT
V: TRBV12-5
J: TRBJ1-4
size: many
D: TRBD1

CDR3: CASSRGTSTLYGYTF
DNA: TGTGCCAGCAGTCGAGGGACCTCTACCCTCTATGGCTACACCTTC
V: TRBV27
J: TRBJ1-2
size: .
D: .

CDR3: CASSQDGRIYGYTF
DNA: TGTGCCAGCAGCCAAGATGGCAGAATCTATGGCTACACCTTC
V: TRBV3-1
J: TRBJ1-2
size: .
D: .

CDR3: CSVGGTDEQYF
DNA: TGCAGCGTTGGAGGGACCGACGAGCAGTACTTC
V: TRBV29-1
J: TRBJ2-7
size: .
D: .

CDR3: CASSLDRGTGNTIYF
DNA: TGCGCCAGCAGCCTGGACAGGGGAACTGGAAACACCATATATTTT
V: TRBV4-1
J: TRBJ1-3
size: .
D: TRBD1

CDR3: CASTSAGGYNEQFF
DNA: TGCGCCAGCACCTCAGCGGGGGGGTACAATGAGCAGTTCTTC
V: TRBV5-1
J: TRBJ2-1
size: many
D: TRBD2

CDR3: CASSLGVLTDTQYF
DNA: TGTGCCAGCAGCCTCGGGGTCTTAACAGATACGCAGTATTTT
V: TRBV7-2
J: TRBJ2-3
size: few
D: .

CDR3: CASRLRLAGEKTQYF
DNA: TGTGCCAGCAGACTAAGACTAGCGGGAGAAAAGACCCAGTACTTC
V: TRBV6-2/TRBV6-3
J: TRBJ2-5
size: many
D: TRBD2

CDR3: CASSPPPLGAGETQYF
DNA: TGTGCCAGCAGTCCCCCCCCCCTCGGGGCTGGAGAGACCCAGTACTTC
V: TRBV27
J: TRBJ2-5
size: .
D: .

CDR3: CASSLYRVANTGELFF
DNA: TGTGCCAGCAGCTTATACCGGGTGGCGAACACCGGGGAGCTGTTTTTT
V: TRBV28
J: TRBJ2-2
size: few
D: .

CDR3: CASSYGSMNSPLHF
DNA: TGTGCCAGCAGTTACGGGAGCATGAATTCACCCCTCCACTTT
V: TRBV6-5
J: TRBJ1-6
size: .
D: .

CDR3: CASSLRGGLAISYEQYF
DNA: TGTGCCAGCAGCTTAAGAGGAGGACTAGCGATCTCCTACGAGCAGTACTTC
V: TRBV7-9
J: TRBJ2-7
size: many
D: TRBD2

CDR3: CASSLRMREPRTDTQYF
DNA: TGTGCCAGCAGCTTGAGGATGCGGGAGCCCCGCACAGATACGCAGTATTTT
V: TRBV7-2
J: TRBJ2-3
size: .
D: TRBD2

CDR3: CSVGDRGLVEQYF
DNA: TGCAGCGTTGGCGACAGGGGGCTTGTCGAGCAGTACTTC
V: TRBV29-1
J: TRBJ2-7
size: many
D: TRBD1

CDR3: CSAQESRASGEQFF
DNA: TGCAGTGCTCAGGAGAGTAGGGCGTCCGGTGAGCAGTTCTTC
V: TRBV20-1
J: TRBJ2-1
size: many
D: .

CDR3: CASSQVDNGGYTF
DNA: TGTGCCAGCAGCCAAGTAGATAATGGAGGCTACACCTTC
V: TRBV3-1
J: TRBJ1-2
size: many
D: .

CDR3: CASGKGAASYEQYF
DNA: TGTGCCAGCGGAAAGGGGGCCGCTAGCTACGAGCAGTACTTC
V: TRBV7-9
J: TRBJ2-7
size: .
D: TRBD1

CDR3: CASSFQVDTDTQYF
DNA: TGTGCCAGCAGCTTTCAAGTCGACACAGATACGCAGTATTTT
V: TRBV11-1
J: TRBJ2-3
size: many
D: .

CDR3: CAAKGEAGGNTGELFF
DNA: TGTGCCGCGAAGGGAGAAGCGGGGGGTAACACCGGGGAGCTGTTTTTT
V: TRBV2
J: TRBJ2-2
size: .
D: TRBD2

CDR3: CASSPSWGTQETQYF
DNA: TGTGCCAGCAGTCCAAGTTGGGGGACCCAAGAGACCCAGTACTTC
V: TRBV27
J: TRBJ2-5
size: few
D: .

CDR3: CASSALHRDRESFLQSSYNEQFF
DNA: TGTGCCAGCAGTGCCCTCCACCGGGACAGGGAATCTTTTCTTCAGAGCTCCTACAATGAGCAGTTCTTC
V: TRBV25-1
J: TRBJ2-1
size: many
D: TRBD1

CDR3: CSVVPGLGALEQYF
DNA: TGCAGCGTTGTTCCCGGACTTGGGGCTCTCGAGCAGTACTTC
V: TRBV29-1
J: TRBJ2-7
size: .
D: .

CDR3: CASSEYFGDNEQYF
DNA: TGTGCCAGCAGTGAATATTTCGGCGACAACGAGCAGTACTTC
V: TRBV25-1
J: TRBJ2-7
size: .
D: .

CDR3: CASSLVVSGADNEQFF
DNA: TGTGCCAGCAGCTTGGTTGTTAGCGGGGCCGACAATGAGCAGTTCTTC
V: TRBV5-6
J: TRBJ2-1
size: many
D: TRBD2

CDR3: CATSEGQGAPAYNEQFF
DNA: TGTGCCACCAGTGAGGGACAGGGGGCACCCGCCTACAATGAGCAGTTCTTC
V: TRBV24-1
J: TRBJ2-1
size: .
D: TRBD1

CDR3: CASSTGSEVDEQFF
DNA: TGCGCCAGCAGCACTGGGTCGGAGGTGGATGAGCAGTTCTTC
V: TRBV5-1
J: TRBJ2-1
size: medium-sized
D: .

CDR3: CASSYSTEGNIQYF
DNA: TGTGCCAGCAGTTACTCGACAGAAGGAAACATTCAGTACTTC
V: TRBV6-2/TRBV6-3
J: TRBJ2-4
size: .
D: .

CDR3: CASSQTGPYEQYF
DNA: TGTGCCAGCAGCCAGACAGGACCCTACGAGCAGTACTTC
V: TRBV16
J: TRBJ2-7
size: .
D: .

CDR3: CSVHGLAGVSEQYF
DNA: TGCAGCGTTCACGGACTAGCGGGAGTTTCTGAGCAGTACTTC
V: TRBV29-1
J: TRBJ2-7
size: many
D: TRBD2

CDR3: CASSSGAYNSPLHF
DNA: TGTGCCAGCAGCTCCGGGGCCTATAATTCACCCCTCCACTTT
V: TRBV5-4
J: TRBJ1-6
size: many
D: .

CDR3: CASSQVAVGLGNEQYF
DNA: TGTGCCAGCAGCCAAGTGGCCGTGGGACTAGGTAACGAGCAGTACTTC
V: TRBV3-1
J: TRBJ2-7
size: many
D: TRBD2

CDR3: CASSKGHSYEQYF
DNA: TGTGCCAGCAGCAAAGGACACTCCTACGAGCAGTACTTC
V: TRBV21-1
J: TRBJ2-7
size: .
D: .

CDR3: CSARDGLAEAKNIQYF
DNA: TGCAGTGCTAGAGATGGCCTAGCGGAAGCCAAAAACATTCAGTACTTC
V: TRBV20-1
J: TRBJ2-4
size: many
D: TRBD2

CDR3: CASSPGLHQPQHF
DNA: TGTGCCAGCAGCCCGGGCCTCCATCAGCCCCAGCATTTT
V: TRBV7-9
J: TRBJ1-5
size: many
D: .

CDR3: CASSMSREREQYF
DNA: TGTGCCAGCAGCATGTCGCGGGAGAGAGAGCAGTACTTC
V: TRBV7-6
J: TRBJ2-7
size: many
D: TRBD2

CDR3: CASSPDRVSNEKLFF
DNA: TGTGCCAGCAGTCCCGACAGGGTTTCTAATGAAAAACTGTTTTTT
V: TRBV27
J: TRBJ1-4
size: .
D: TRBD1

CDR3: CSAKVPAGAFYEQYF
DNA: TGCAGTGCCAAAGTGCCAGCGGGAGCGTTCTACGAGCAGTACTTC
V: TRBV20-1
J: TRBJ2-7
size: many
D: TRBD2

CDR3: CASSQVLGFFGTDTQYF
DNA: TGTGCCAGCAGCCAAGTTTTGGGGTTTTTCGGCACAGATACGCAGTATTTT
V: TRBV4-2
J: TRBJ2-3
size: once
D: .

CDR3: CSAPVGDGVNTQYF
DNA: TGCAGTGCCCCGGTAGGAGACGGCGTAAATACGCAGTATTTT
V: TRBV20-1
J: TRBJ2-3
size: many
D: .

CDR3: CASSLAADYGYTF
DNA: TGTGCCAGCAGCTTGGCCGCAGACTATGGCTACACCTTC
V: TRBV5-4
J: TRBJ1-2
size: .
D: .

CDR3: CASSPDRLNTGELFF
DNA: TGTGCCAGCAGTCCGGACAGGTTGAACACCGGGGAGCTGTTTTTT
V: TRBV2
J: TRBJ2-2
size: medium-sized
D: TRBD1

CDR3: CASSYSGYYEQYF
DNA: TGTGCCAGCAGTTACTCAGGTTACTACGAGCAGTACTTC
V: TRBV6-5
J: TRBJ2-7
size: many
D: .

CDR3: CASSPPAGLSTDTQYF
DNA: TGTGCCAGCAGTCCACCAGCGGGGCTGAGCACAGATACGCAGTATTTT
V: TRBV12-3/TRBV12-4
J: TRBJ2-3
size: few
D: TRBD2

CDR3: CASSQGRIAGNTIYF
DNA: TGTGCCAGCAGCCAAGGTCGTATTGCTGGAAACACCATATATTTT
V: TRBV3-1
J: TRBJ1-3
size: few
D: .

CDR3: CASSLLSRAYEQYF
DNA: TGTGCCAGCAGCTTACTGTCTCGGGCCTACGAGCAGTACTTC
V: TRBV4-2
J: TRBJ2-7
size: once
D: .

CDR3: CASRWSDKNTEAFF
DNA: TGTGCCAGCAGGTGGTCAGATAAGAACACTGAAGCTTTCTTT
V: TRBV27
J: TRBJ1-1
size: .
D: .

CDR3: CSARIRGSTDTQYF
DNA: TGCAGTGCTAGAATCAGGGGAAGCACAGATACGCAGTATTTT
V: TRBV20-1
J: TRBJ2-3
size: .
D: .